This is a list of T cell receptor beta chains from one sample in a study of shared clonotypes between healthy human individuals. Here immunoSEQ multiplex PCR was the method, and the copy in TCRdb shows in-frame clones only, minus some. The sample lists 2 million to 3 million clones, roughly 93% seen once, with roughly 0.39% in the top ten. The sequencing input was naive CD4+ T cells from PBMCs. The receptors were gathered from a man younger than 30 in good health. Some clones in this sample may be carry-over from other donors' samples. Each CDR3 is given with its conserved first and last residue. A D gene is named only where the DNA matches it firmly.

CDR3 length | D gene | V gene | CDR3 protein
17 | NA | TRBV5-1 | CASSLAYRSPNTGELFF
19 | NA | TRBV7-2 | CASSLEARGSRTRLYEQYF
15 | TRBD1 | TRBV4-1 | CASSHGDRGLRALHF
13 | NA | TRBV7-9 | CASSLAFGQPQHF
15 | TRBD2 | TRBV27 | CASRASGRALSEQYF
11 | NA | TRBV2 | CASGGVGTQYF
14 | NA | TRBV4-2 | CASSLRVRGNTIYF
14 | NA | TRBV29-1 | CSVEVSGTAGGAFF
16 | NA | TRBV19 | CASEDRTLYSNQPQHF
14 | NA | TRBV18 | CASSPPGPKDGYTF
13 | NA | TRBV7-9 | CASSSTGGSEQYF
15 | TRBD2 | TRBV5-1 | CASSLGLAATGELFF
15 | NA | TRBV5-1 | CASSRGTETYNEQFF
12 | TRBD1 | TRBV18 | CASSPRDSEQYF
16 | NA | TRBV7-9 | CASTTVGPTKGNEQFF
14 | NA | TRBV18 | CASSPETVSETQYF
15 | TRBD2 | TRBV5-1 | CASSLGTSGRGEQYF
11 | NA | TRBV4-3 | CASSQDRKLFF
17 | TRBD2 | TRBV5-1 | CASSPTSGLSSYNEQFF
16 | NA | TRBV5-4 | CASSPGGTGLNSEQYF
14 | TRBD1 | TRBV6-1 | CASKGQGMGQPQHF
13 | NA | TRBV30 | CAWSRTAPEKLFF
14 | NA | TRBV9 | CASSRTKDNYGYTF
15 | TRBD2 | TRBV5-1 | CASSPLAGAGNEQFF
14 | TRBD2 | TRBV10-1 | CASSGGGFSNEQFF
18 | NA | TRBV7-2 | CASSLAQTKQGSPYEQYF
15 | NA | TRBV19 | CASSIVGAEFPEAFF
12 | NA | TRBV7-9 | CASSLRAYEQYF
15 | TRBD2 | TRBV2 | CASSDLAGGGHEQFF
15 | TRBD2 | TRBV7-2 | CASSLARLAQNEQFF
15 | TRBD1 | TRBV11-1 | CASSLMRTGGREQYF
14 | NA | TRBV28 | CASSLGQGHSPLHF
15 | NA | TRBV30 | CAWSVPRRGTDTQYF
13 | NA | TRBV29-1 | CSVVGQGIREQYF
11 | NA | TRBV6-5 | CAGSKGAEQYF
15 | NA | TRBV2 | CASKIIGGQTGELFF
14 | TRBD1 | TRBV25-1 | CASSESGGNQPQHF
14 | NA | TRBV27 | CASSFWGRTTEAFF
15 | TRBD1 | TRBV6-1 | CASSRPGQGAGEQFF
15 | TRBD2 | TRBV5-5 | CASSFGLADRETQYF
15 | NA | TRBV7-9 | CASSLAAYSNTEAFF
16 | TRBD2 | TRBV5-1 | CASTPRTSGGYNEQFF
14 | NA | TRBV18 | CASSPTVVSYEQYF
16 | TRBD2 | TRBV5-1 | CASSIIAGGSYNEQFF
14 | NA | TRBV5-1 | CASSLTGFGQPQHF
14 | NA | TRBV7-9 | CASSLEAGVTEAFF
11 | NA | TRBV19 | CATLQVGVLTF
19 | TRBD2 | TRBV5-4 | CASSRGASGRPVGPNEQFF
16 | NA | TRBV5-1 | CASSPGDVRGLQPQHF
14 | TRBD1 | TRBV9 | CASSVANRGTEAFF
15 | TRBD2 | TRBV6-6 | CASSQRRGDQETQYF
15 | NA | TRBV6-1 | CASSETEFNNQPQHF
12 | NA | TRBV19 | CASSIEGASLFF
15 | TRBD2 | TRBV7-9 | CASSLMGLAGGEQYF
16 | TRBD1 | TRBV28 | CASSLLGQGHTGELFF
16 | NA | TRBV4-1 | CASSPVGAKRPDTQYF
17 | TRBD1 | TRBV5-1 | CASSPGTGGRGNEKLFF
13 | NA | TRBV6-1 | CASRTLSSYEQYF
12 | TRBD1 | TRBV29-1 | CSVGQGGQPQHF
16 | NA | TRBV5-6 | CASSEDRGPGRETQYF